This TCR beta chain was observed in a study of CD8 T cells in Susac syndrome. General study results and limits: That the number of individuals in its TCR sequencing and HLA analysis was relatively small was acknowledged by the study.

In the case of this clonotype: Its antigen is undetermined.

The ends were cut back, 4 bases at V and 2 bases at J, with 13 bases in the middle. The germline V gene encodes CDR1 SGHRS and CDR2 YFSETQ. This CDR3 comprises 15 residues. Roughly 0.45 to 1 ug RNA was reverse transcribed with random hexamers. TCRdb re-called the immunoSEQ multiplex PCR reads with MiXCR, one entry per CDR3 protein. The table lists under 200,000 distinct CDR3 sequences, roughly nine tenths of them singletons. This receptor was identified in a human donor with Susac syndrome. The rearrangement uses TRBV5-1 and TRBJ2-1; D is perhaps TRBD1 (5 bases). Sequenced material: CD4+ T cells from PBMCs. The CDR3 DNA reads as TGCGCCAGCAGCAACCTAGGGGTTCCCTACAATGAGCAGTTCTTC. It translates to CASSNLGVPYNEQFF. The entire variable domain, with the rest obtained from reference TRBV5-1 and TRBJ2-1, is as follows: KAGVTQTPRYLIKTRGQQVTLSCSPISGHRSVSWYQQTPGQGLQFLFEYFSETQRNKGNFPGRFSGRQFSNSRSEMNVSTLELGDSALYLCASSNLGVPYNEQFFGPGTRLTVL.